The sequence of this T cell receptor (beta chain) was determined in a study of blood T cell repertoires in COVID-19 (dated by TCRdb to 2020 to 2022). Looking at the study overall: Collaborator samples came from the United States, Italy and Spain and covered acute and convalescent phases of COVID-19. Where available, HLA class I and class II types were obtained from metadata supplied by the sample provider rather than from assay-based typing. Nearly every sample came with metadata listing a de-identified subject ID, COVID-19 status, age in years and sex. A freely available public database, intended as a resource for researchers studying the immune response to SARS-CoV-2, is where the repertoires were released. Deeply sampled blood TCRbeta repertoires from subjects exposed to, actively infected with, or recovered from COVID-19 were included in the dataset. The samples were drawn from two sources: the first 160 participants of the ongoing ImmuneRACE study, and over 1,000 subjects contributed by 6 global collaborators. The prospective study material was composed of cDNA or gDNA derived from T cells, B-cell-depleted T cells, or PBMCs.

Note on this clone: There is no known antigen for this receptor. Per-nucleotide qualities are absent, and no much larger clonotype sits a single base away.

General study outcomes and caveats: How much clinical and demographic metadata was included differed by source and by participant, and the metadata was provided uncurated.

The collaborating institutions used their own protocols to collect whole blood in K2EDTA tubes. Collaborator samples were shipped for TCRbeta analysis as frozen whole blood, isolated PBMCs, or DNA extracted from either sample type. TCRbeta CDR3 regions were amplified from genomic DNA using the immunoSEQ Assay, a bias-controlled multiplex PCR. On the study's bioinformatics: The number of nucleated cells in each sample was estimated by amplification of reference gene primers within the assay. Sequence reads were collapsed and filtered to measure the absolute abundance of every unique TCRbeta CDR3 rearrangement. For each sample, productive Simpson clonality was calculated by taking the square root of Simpson's diversity index across productive rearrangements. Here the immuneACCESS table is served through TCRdb, limited to in-frame sequences with V and J called. Missing clones are a known gap in these copies; in checked studies unresolved V genes cover under half, and the rest lacks a known reason. That table supplies the V and J calls and clone size; D and trimming were determined from the DNA. The sample table lists about 100,000 clones, 88% of them with a count of one. The top ten clones comprise under 5.5% of the sample.

The germline V gene provides CDR1 SQVTM and CDR2 ANQGSEA. V is cut back by 5 bases and J by 5 bases, with 6 bases in the junction unmatched. The CDR3 spans 15 residues, from the cysteine through the phenylalanine. Left in the record is the CDR3 DNA by itself, 45 bases read in frame from the first base. This sequence uses TRBV29-1 and TRBJ1-4; 12 nucleotides in the junction match TRBD1. The sequencing sample was made of peripheral blood. This clonotype was sampled from a human donor in a cohort sampled during active COVID-19. The CDR3 reads as follows: CSVTGTGGGNEKLFF. DNA sequence: TGCAGCGTTACCGGGACAGGGGGCGGGAATGAAAAACTGTTTTTT. The entire variable domain, with the stretches around the CDR3 drawn from the reference TRBV29-1 and TRBJ1-4 proteins, is SAVISQKPSRDICQRGTSLTIQCQVDSQVTMMFWYRQQPGQSLTLIATANQGSEATYESGFVIDKFPISRPNLTFSTLTVSNMSPEDSSIYLCSVTGTGGGNEKLFFGSGTQLSVL.